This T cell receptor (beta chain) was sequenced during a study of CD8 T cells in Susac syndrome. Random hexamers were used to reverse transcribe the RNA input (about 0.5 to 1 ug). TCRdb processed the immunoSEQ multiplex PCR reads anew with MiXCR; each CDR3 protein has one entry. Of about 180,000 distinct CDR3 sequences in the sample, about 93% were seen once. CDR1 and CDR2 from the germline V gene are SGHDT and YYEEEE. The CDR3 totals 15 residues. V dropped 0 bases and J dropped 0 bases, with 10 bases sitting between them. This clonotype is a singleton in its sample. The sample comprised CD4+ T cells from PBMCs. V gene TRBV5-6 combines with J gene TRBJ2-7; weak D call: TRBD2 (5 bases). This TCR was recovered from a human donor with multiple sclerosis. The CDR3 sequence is CASSLGRRTSYEQYF. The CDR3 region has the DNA TGTGCCAGCAGCTTGGGGAGGAGAACCTCCTACGAGCAGTACTTC.